This is a list of T cell receptor beta chains from one sample in a study of long-term antiretroviral therapy in people with HIV. Method: immunoSEQ multiplex PCR; TCRdb's copy keeps in-frame clones and lacks some. The table includes about 28,000 clones, approximately 83% detected once. Sequencing used unsorted PBMCs, obtained 0.8 years before starting antiretroviral therapy. Receptor source: a man aged 18 to 29 with HIV. The CDR3 runs from the conserved cysteine through the conserved F or W.

TRBV10-3	TRBJ2-1	CAISAVGGSYNEQFF
TRBV28	TRBJ1-5	CASSPGGQPQHF
TRBV30	TRBJ2-7	CAFLQGASYEQYF
TRBV11-2	TRBJ2-7	CASSLWGGGTYEQYF
TRBV7-2	TRBJ1-1	CASSSLQGVGAFF
TRBV5-1	TRBJ1-2	CASSLAGVLSGGYTF
TRBV19	TRBJ2-2	CASLGNRVTGELFF
TRBV11-2	TRBJ1-5	CASSLDRGTQPQHF
TRBV29-1	TRBJ2-2	CSVGGSGWNTGELFF
TRBV18	TRBJ1-1	CASSPTGGAEAFF
TRBV29-1	TRBJ2-5	CSSRGVPGETQYF
TRBV11-2	TRBJ2-1	CASSPPRTHNEQFF
TRBV19	TRBJ2-3	CASSQQAGSSSTDTQYF
TRBV6-5	TRBJ1-6	CASSPPAGEDSPLHF
TRBV5-6	TRBJ2-5	CASSLRETQYF
TRBV7-9	TRBJ2-1	CASTPPDRYSEQFF
TRBV5-4	TRBJ2-3	CASSSPTGVSTDTQYF
TRBV9	TRBJ1-2	CASSVGQTYVGYTF
TRBV7-8	TRBJ2-3	CASSLVFSTQHTDTQYF
TRBV4-2	TRBJ2-3	CASSQSGGLLTDTQYF
TRBV20-1	TRBJ1-1	CSAPPAFF
TRBV27	TRBJ2-1	CASTRIRPVAGGNYNEQFF
TRBV10-2	TRBJ2-2	CASSFSGPLSGELFF
TRBV9	TRBJ2-1	CASSPGLGGGEQFF
TRBV4-3	TRBJ2-5	CASSQFARPGETQYF
TRBV19	TRBJ2-1	CASQGRGYNEQFF
TRBV19	TRBJ1-5	CASSGAGDVGNQPQHF
TRBV9	TRBJ2-1	CASSVGGGIPNEQFF
TRBV4-3	TRBJ2-7	CASSQSGTGTYEQYF
TRBV4-1	TRBJ2-3	CASRKWNGPDTQYF
TRBV7-8	TRBJ2-3	CASSLGGLGDTQYF
TRBV6-6	TRBJ1-2	CASIKWERGYGYTF
TRBV5-1	TRBJ2-1	CASSLIGGNEQFF
TRBV5-4	TRBJ2-6	CASSLAGTRSGANVLTF
TRBV2	TRBJ2-5	CASSPGLAGGVETQYF
TRBV30	TRBJ1-4	CAFQTDQNEKLFF
TRBV7-2	TRBJ2-3	CASSAASGGADTQYF
TRBV9	TRBJ2-5	CASSTSRGFQETQYF
TRBV7-2	TRBJ2-1	CASSSGLAGVNEQFF
TRBV7-6	TRBJ2-7	CASSLTQGYYEQYF
TRBV7-8	TRBJ2-2	CAYLQTTGELFF
TRBV27	TRBJ2-1	CASSQGLVYEQFF
TRBV4-3	TRBJ1-4	CASSRTQTNEKLFF
TRBV18	TRBJ2-1	CASSPAGGTNNEQFF
TRBV4-1	TRBJ2-1	CASSHAAGSVF
TRBV7-9	TRBJ1-4	CASSLREPFATNEKLFF
TRBV5-1	TRBJ1-1	CASRLQRDTEAFF
TRBV4-2	TRBJ2-6	CASSQEGRSGGSGANVLTF
TRBV7-3	TRBJ2-7	CASSFIRRKRDPSYEQYF
TRBV6-1	TRBJ2-7	CASNLGQGWDEQYF
TRBV19	TRBJ2-2	CASSNRGDTGELFF
TRBV21-1	TRBJ2-1	CASSKMDREGDEQFF
TRBV30	TRBJ2-1	CAWSRLAGVNEQFF
TRBV9	TRBJ2-1	CASSGPEPFEQFF
TRBV7-9	TRBJ1-1	CASSPGPTEAFF